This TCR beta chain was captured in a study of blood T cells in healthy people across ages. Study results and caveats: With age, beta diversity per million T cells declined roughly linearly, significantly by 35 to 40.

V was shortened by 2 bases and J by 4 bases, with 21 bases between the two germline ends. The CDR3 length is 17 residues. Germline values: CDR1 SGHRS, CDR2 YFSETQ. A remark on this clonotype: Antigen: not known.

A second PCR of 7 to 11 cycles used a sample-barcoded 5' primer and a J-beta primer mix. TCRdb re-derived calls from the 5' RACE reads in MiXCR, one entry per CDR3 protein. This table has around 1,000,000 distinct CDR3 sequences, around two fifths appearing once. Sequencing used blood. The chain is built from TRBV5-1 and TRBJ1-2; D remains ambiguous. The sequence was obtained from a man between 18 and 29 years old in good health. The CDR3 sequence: CASSFPLERAEGYGYTF. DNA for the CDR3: TGCGCCAGCAGCTTTCCCTTGGAGCGGGCAGAGGGCTATGGCTACACCTTC.